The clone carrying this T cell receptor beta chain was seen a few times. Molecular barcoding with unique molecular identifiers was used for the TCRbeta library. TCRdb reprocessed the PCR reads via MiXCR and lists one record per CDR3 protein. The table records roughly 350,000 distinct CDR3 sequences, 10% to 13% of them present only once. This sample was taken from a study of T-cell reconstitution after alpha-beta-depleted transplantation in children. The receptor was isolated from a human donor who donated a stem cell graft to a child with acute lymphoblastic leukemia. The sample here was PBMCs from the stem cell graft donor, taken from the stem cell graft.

The DNA for the CDR3 is TGTGCCAGCAGTTCCCTCCGACGCGGACAGGGTGCAGATACGCAGTATTTT. Its protein product is CASSSLRRGQGADTQYF. The V and J genes are TRBV27 and TRBJ2-3; TRBD1 agrees at 8 bases. J was trimmed by 4 bases and V by 4 bases; bases with no gene match: 13. The CDR3 covers 17 residues. Germline CDR1 MNHEY, CDR2 SMNVEV (reference sequence).